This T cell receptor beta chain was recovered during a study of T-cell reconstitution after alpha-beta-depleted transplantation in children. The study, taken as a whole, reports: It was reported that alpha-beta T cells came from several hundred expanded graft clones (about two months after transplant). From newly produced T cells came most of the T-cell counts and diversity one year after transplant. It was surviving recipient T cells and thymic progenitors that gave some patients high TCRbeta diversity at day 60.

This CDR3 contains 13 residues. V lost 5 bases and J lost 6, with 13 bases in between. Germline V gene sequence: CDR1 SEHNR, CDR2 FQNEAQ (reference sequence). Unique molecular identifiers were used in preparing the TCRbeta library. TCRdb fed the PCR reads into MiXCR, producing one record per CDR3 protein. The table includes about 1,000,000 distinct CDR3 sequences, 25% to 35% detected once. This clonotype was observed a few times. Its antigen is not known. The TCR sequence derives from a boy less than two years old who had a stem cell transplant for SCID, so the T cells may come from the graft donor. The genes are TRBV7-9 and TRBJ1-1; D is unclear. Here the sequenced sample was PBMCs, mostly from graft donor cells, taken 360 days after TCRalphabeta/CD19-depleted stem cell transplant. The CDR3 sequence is CASSLPPESEAFF. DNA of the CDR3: TGTGCCAGCAGCCTGCCGCCAGAATCTGAAGCTTTCTTT.